This entry is about one T cell receptor (beta chain). Per germline, CDR1 MGHRA and CDR2 YSYEKL. This CDR3 contains 17 residues. Between the trimmed V and J ends, which lost 1 base and 1 base, there was a span of 16 bases. The entry originates in a study of T cell responses to AZD1222 COVID-19 vaccine. Measured with immunoSEQ multiplex PCR; TCRdb has only the in-frame clones, and not every one. The table records some 150,000 clones, more than 90% of them present only once. V is TRBV4-1 and J is TRBJ1-1; D perhaps matches TRBD1 (6 bases). This receptor was taken from an adult in good health. Sequenced material: peripheral blood, taken on day 0 of AZD1222 vaccination. For the CDR3, the DNA is TGCGCCAGCAGCCAAGCTAATATGGGGGCAGGGAACACTGAAGCTTTCTTT. As protein: CASSQANMGAGNTEAFF.